Listed below are T cell receptor beta chains from one sample, sequenced in a study of beta chain features in type 1 diabetes. TCRdb's copy holds only in-frame clones and misses some; the assay was immunoSEQ multiplex PCR. Among roughly 150,000 clones listed, over 7.5% were seen once. Sequenced sample: central memory CD4+ T cells from blood. These TCRs come from a man between 18 and 35 years old in good health. Both conserved end residues are part of each CDR3.

v_call	cdr3_aa
TRBV5-6	CASSLGLQGTDTQYF
TRBV7-9	CASSFSGAQGHTQYF
TRBV14	CASSQGVWQGQFF
TRBV12-5	CASGLGQGREAFF
TRBV6-1	CASSEARTGNTEAFF
TRBV6-1	CASSGGLAGQITQYF
TRBV18	CASSPGLAGSNEQFF
TRBV2	CASSEVLGVFF
TRBV7-3	CASSLGNGASYEQYF
TRBV6-6	CASRDRVENGYTF
TRBV30	CAWSEDGGPRTEAFF
TRBV28	CASRSRQGAYEQYF
TRBV30	CAWYFGGPLSYEQYF
TRBV10-3	CAISEGAGTYNEQFF
TRBV11-2	CASSLVAGPLGEQFF
TRBV7-2	CASSPQTGMNTEAFF
TRBV7-9	CASSLPGQQQFF
TRBV4-3	CASSQDRASGSTDTQYF
TRBV19	CASSHGDSRGEKLFF
TRBV7-9	CASSSNPGSPSWGYGYTF
TRBV27	CASSSRDQETQYF
TRBV4-2	CASSQDPSGGGTGELFF
TRBV4-2	CASSQERRPNEKLFF
TRBV5-1	CASSLAGDSEQFF
TRBV5-1	CASSLVAGARTDTQYF
TRBV4-3	CASSQDFVQGSTQYF
TRBV30	CAWSVAASGGYSSYEQYF
TRBV7-2	CATPSTPGDTQYF
TRBV6-5	CASSYSPANYGYTF
TRBV6-6	CASSQGVLNNSPLHF
TRBV5-1	CASSEGQGHYTF
TRBV7-3	CASSLIQGGTGELFF
TRBV1	CTSSQDGSQETQYF
TRBV5-1	CASSSRDYNYEQYF
TRBV23-1	CASNGGRGLDGELFF
TRBV7-9	CASSPSGQGNTGELFF
TRBV5-1	CASSLGRTLSGTGADTQYF
TRBV6-5	CAISRQGDGTEAFF
TRBV28	CASSSPSGFYGYTF
TRBV7-2	CASSLLFDREGTQYF